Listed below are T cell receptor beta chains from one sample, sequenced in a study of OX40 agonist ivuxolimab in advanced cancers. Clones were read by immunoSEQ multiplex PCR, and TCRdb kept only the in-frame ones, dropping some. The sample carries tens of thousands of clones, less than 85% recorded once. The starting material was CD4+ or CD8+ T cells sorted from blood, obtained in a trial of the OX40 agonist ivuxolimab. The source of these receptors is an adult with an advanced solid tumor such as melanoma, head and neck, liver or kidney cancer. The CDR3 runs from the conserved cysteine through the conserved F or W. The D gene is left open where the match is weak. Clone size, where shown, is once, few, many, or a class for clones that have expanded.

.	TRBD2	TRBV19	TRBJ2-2	CASSTMTSGRLNTGELFF	TGTGCCAGTAGTACGATGACTAGCGGGAGGTTGAACACCGGGGAGCTGTTTTTT
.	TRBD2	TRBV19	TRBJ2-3	CASSPNGGGAADTQYF	TGTGCCAGTAGCCCGAACGGCGGGGGGGCCGCAGATACGCAGTATTTT
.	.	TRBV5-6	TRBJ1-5	CASSSENQPQHF	TGTGCCAGCAGCTCGGAAAATCAGCCCCAGCATTTT
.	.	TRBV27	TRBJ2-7	CASSFGGYEQYF	TGTGCCAGCAGTTTTGGGGGCTACGAGCAGTACTTC
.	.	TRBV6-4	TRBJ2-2	CASSPGPITGELFF	TGTGCCAGCAGTCCGGGACCGATCACCGGGGAGCTGTTTTTT
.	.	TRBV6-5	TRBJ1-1	CASTRGTEAFF	TGTGCCAGCACGAGAGGCACTGAAGCTTTCTTT
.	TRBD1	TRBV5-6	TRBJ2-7	CASSTGTGSYEQYF	TGTGCCAGCAGCACCGGGACAGGTTCCTACGAGCAGTACTTC
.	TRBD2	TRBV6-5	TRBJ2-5	CASSSPLAGDETQYF	TGTGCCAGCAGTTCCCCACTAGCGGGAGATGAGACCCAGTACTTC
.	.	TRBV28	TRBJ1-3	CASSFRGAGNTIYF	TGTGCCAGCAGTTTCAGGGGCGCTGGAAACACCATATATTTT
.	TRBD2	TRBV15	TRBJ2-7	CATSKETSGGSYEQYF	TGTGCCACCAGCAAAGAGACTAGCGGGGGAAGCTACGAGCAGTACTTC
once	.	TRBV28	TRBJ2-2	CASRQGTSPGELFF	TGTGCCAGCAGGCAAGGGACTTCACCCGGGGAGCTGTTTTTT
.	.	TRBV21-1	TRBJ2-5	CASSKESWPRETQYF	TGTGCCAGCAGCAAAGAATCCTGGCCTAGGGAGACCCAGTACTTC
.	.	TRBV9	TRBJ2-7	CASSVEGDMSYEQYF	TGTGCCAGCAGCGTAGAGGGGGACATGAGTTACGAGCAGTACTTC
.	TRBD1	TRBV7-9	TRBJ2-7	CASSQDRGSLDEQYF	TGTGCCAGCAGCCAGGACAGGGGCTCTCTGGACGAGCAGTACTTC